This T cell receptor (beta chain) derives from a study of neurological immune-mediated disorders. General study results and limits: No sharing of CDR3 amino acid sequences was observed among expanded clones across subjects, suggesting private repertoires in all groups.

The authors produced cDNA by 5'RACE using 10-nucleotide random UMIs. TCRdb re-derived calls from the 5' RACE reads in MiXCR, one entry per CDR3 protein. The table shows roughly 22,000 distinct CDR3 sequences, with around 6% occurring only once. Turning to this clonotype: Its antigen is currently unknown.

Serving as healthy controls were blood bank volunteers based in Maryland, USA. The cell input for sorted libraries was 950,000 to 1,000,000, and those cells were CD4+ or CD8+ T cells. Germline CDR1 and CDR2: SGHRS and YFSETQ. V shed 0 bases, J shed 9 bases, and the junction held 11 bases outside the gene matches. The CDR3 is made up of 16 amino acids. The receptor's source is a man aged 18 to 29 in good health. Material for sequencing was CD8+ T cells from blood. V and J are TRBV5-1 and TRBJ2-2, with TRBD1 matching 7 bases. CDR3 nucleotides: TGCGCCAGCAGCTTGGAAGGGACAGTGGGTACCTGGGAGCTGTTTTTT. This sequence encodes CASSLEGTVGTWELFF.